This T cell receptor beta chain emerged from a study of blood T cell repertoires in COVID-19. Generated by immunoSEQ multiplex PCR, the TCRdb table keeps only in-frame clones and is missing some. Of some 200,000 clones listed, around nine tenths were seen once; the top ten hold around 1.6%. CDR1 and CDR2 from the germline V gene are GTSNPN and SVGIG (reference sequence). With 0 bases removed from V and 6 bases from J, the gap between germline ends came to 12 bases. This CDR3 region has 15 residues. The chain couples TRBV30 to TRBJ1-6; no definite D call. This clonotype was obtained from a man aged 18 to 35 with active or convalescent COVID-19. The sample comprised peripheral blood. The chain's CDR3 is CAWSVRGSPNSPLHF. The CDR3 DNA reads TGTGCCTGGAGTGTACGGGGATCCCCTAATTCACCCCTCCACTTT.